The 2 T cell receptor beta chains below all came from one sample that was sequenced in a study of cytomegalovirus exposure and HLA in healthy donors. In the PCR, 60 Vbeta and 13 Jbeta primers were used. Libraries were prepared by immunoSEQ multiplex PCR; TCRdb keeps only in-frame clonotypes and omits some of them. The table lists roughly 90,000 clones, under 80% of them singletons, with 20% to 25% in the top ten. Sequencing was done on a sample of PBMCs. These receptors all stem from a man aged 25-45 years in good health and CMV-seropositive.

The rearrangement uses TRBV27 and TRBJ2-1, with D tentatively TRBD2 (5 bases). The V end was cut by 6 bases, the J end by 0 bases, with 12 bases between. The CDR3 runs to 15 residues. From germline, CDR1 is MNHEY and CDR2 SMNVEV (reference sequence). This chain's CDR3 is CASSPGDYSYNEQFF. For the CDR3, the DNA is TGTGCCAGCAGCCCCGGGGATTACTCCTACAATGAGCAGTTCTTC.

V and J are TRBV2 and TRBJ1-1, with 8 bases matching TRBD1. Germline V gene lookup returns CDR1 SNHLY and CDR2 FYNNEI. V lost 6 bases to trimming and J lost 8 bases; unmatched junction nucleotides: 11. The CDR3 contains 14 residues. The CDR3 sequence is CASRPGQALGEAFF. The CDR3 DNA reads TGTGCCAGCAGGCCGGGACAGGCCCTGGGGGAAGCTTTCTTT.